The rows below give T cell receptor beta chains drawn from one sample of a study of control samples from healthy donors and cancer patients. Assay used: immunoSEQ multiplex PCR; TCRdb lists only in-frame clones, some missing. The sample yields 130,000 or so clones, roughly 90% seen once. Sequencing was performed on blood. These receptors all stem from a man aged 50 to 60 in good health. The CDR3 runs from the conserved cysteine through the conserved F or W. A D gene is named only where the DNA matches it firmly. Part of the rows lack a size; the others show once, few, many or a class for expanded clones.

J	D	size	V	DNA	CDR3
TRBJ1-2	.	.	TRBV15	TGTGCCACCAGCGAACAGGGTTCTGGCTACACCTTC	CATSEQGSGYTF
TRBJ2-3	TRBD2	.	TRBV6-4	TGTGCCAGCAGCCGCCTCGGGGCGGGGGTAGCGACAGATACGCAGTATTTT	CASSRLGAGVATDTQYF
TRBJ1-4	.	few	TRBV14	TGTGCCAGCAGCCAGCGGACGTCAACTAATGAAAAACTGTTTTTT	CASSQRTSTNEKLFF
TRBJ1-6	.	.	TRBV12-3/TRBV12-4	TGTGCCAGCAGCTCGTGGGGCTCACCCCTCCACTTT	CASSSWGSPLHF
TRBJ2-5	.	.	TRBV18	TGTGCCAGCTCACCTGGCCCCCAAGAGACCCAGTACTTC	CASSPGPQETQYF
TRBJ2-3	TRBD1	.	TRBV11-2	TGTGCCAGCAGCCGAAGAACAGGGGGCAACACAGATACGCAGTATTTT	CASSRRTGGNTDTQYF
TRBJ2-4	.	.	TRBV3-1/TRBV3-2	TGTGCCAGCAGCCAAGAGGGCGAACCTGTGGCCAAAAACATTCAGTACTTC	CASSQEGEPVAKNIQYF
TRBJ1-5	.	.	TRBV28	TGTGCCAGCAGTTGGGGGGGAAATCAGCCCCAGCATTTT	CASSWGGNQPQHF
TRBJ1-3	TRBD1	.	TRBV11-3	TGTGCCAGCAGCCCCGGGACAGGAGATGGAAACACCATATATTTT	CASSPGTGDGNTIYF
TRBJ1-6	.	.	TRBV7-3	TGTGCCAGCAGCTGGGGGACGGCCAATTCACCCCTCCACTTT	CASSWGTANSPLHF
TRBJ1-5	.	.	TRBV5-1	TGCGCCAGCAGCTTGGGTGGGGGGCGCGGCAATCAGCCCCAGCATTTT	CASSLGGGRGNQPQHF
TRBJ2-4	.	.	TRBV5-6	TGTGCCAGCAGCTTGTTCTCAGTAAACATTCAGTACTTC	CASSLFSVNIQYF
TRBJ2-7	TRBD1	few	TRBV24-1	TGTGCCACCAGTGATTCCCGGGACAGTCTCTACGAGCAGTACTTC	CATSDSRDSLYEQYF
TRBJ1-2	.	.	TRBV24-1	TGTGCCACCAGTGATCGGGGCAACTATGGCTACACCTTC	CATSDRGNYGYTF
TRBJ1-6	.	.	TRBV7-9	TGTGCCAGCAGTCCCCCGGCGGGTTCACCCCTCCACTTT	CASSPPAGSPLHF
TRBJ1-3	.	.	TRBV6-5	TGTGCCAGCAGGCCAGGTAGCTCTGGAAACACCATATATTTT	CASRPGSSGNTIYF
TRBJ1-5	.	.	TRBV19	TGTGCCAGTAGAGACCTCCTCAGGGGACGCAGCAATCAGCCCCAGCATTTT	CASRDLLRGRSNQPQHF
TRBJ1-1	.	.	TRBV10-2	TGCGCCAGCAGTGTGGAACGGAACACTGAAGCTTTCTTT	CASSVERNTEAFF
TRBJ2-5	TRBD2	.	TRBV19	TGTGCCAGTAGTATAGCTGGACTAGCGGGGGGCGGACAAGAGACCCAGTACTTC	CASSIAGLAGGGQETQYF
TRBJ2-5	TRBD1	.	TRBV28	TGTGCCAGCAGCTGGGGACAGGGGTCAGAGACCCAGTACTTC	CASSWGQGSETQYF
TRBJ2-1	.	.	TRBV28	TGTGCCAGCAGTTTCAGGGGCTCCCTTGGGGATGAGCAGTTCTTC	CASSFRGSLGDEQFF
TRBJ2-4	.	.	TRBV4-1	TGCGCCAGCAGCCAAGAAGAGGGGGTCGGTTCCAAAAACATTCAGTACTTC	CASSQEEGVGSKNIQYF
TRBJ2-5	TRBD1	.	TRBV5-4	TGTGCCAGCAGCCCTTCCGGGACAGGGGGAGAGACCCAGTACTTC	CASSPSGTGGETQYF
TRBJ1-2	.	.	TRBV2	TGTGCCAGAGGGGGTAGAGGCATTAGGGGCGATGGCTACACCTTC	CARGGRGIRGDGYTF
TRBJ1-1	.	.	TRBV6-5	TGTGCCAGCAGGGAGAGTTGGTACACTGAAGCTTTCTTT	CASRESWYTEAFF
TRBJ1-1	.	.	TRBV27	TGTGCCAGCAGCAGTATAGGGGCGCAGAACACTGAAGCTTTCTTT	CASSSIGAQNTEAFF
TRBJ2-3	TRBD2	.	TRBV9	TGTGCCAGCAGCGTTGGACTAGCGGGGTCCCGCGTCGATACGCAGTATTTT	CASSVGLAGSRVDTQYF
TRBJ2-1	.	.	TRBV6-5	TGTGCCAGCAGTCTAAGAGGAGGTTACTCCAATGAGCAGTTCTTC	CASSLRGGYSNEQFF
TRBJ1-6	.	once	TRBV3-1/TRBV3-2	TGTGCCAGCAGCCAATTTTTAGGAAATAATTCACCCCTCCACTTT	CASSQFLGNNSPLHF
TRBJ2-7	.	.	TRBV28	TGTGCCAGCAGTTTAATGGTCAGCCTCTCCTACGAGCAGTACTTC	CASSLMVSLSYEQYF
TRBJ2-7	TRBD2	.	TRBV5-6	TGTGCCAGCAGCTTGGTCTCAGGACTAGCGGGGTACGAGCAGTACTTC	CASSLVSGLAGYEQYF
TRBJ2-7	.	.	TRBV28	TGTGCCAGCAGTTCCACCTCACAGGGTAACTACGAGCAGTACTTC	CASSSTSQGNYEQYF
TRBJ1-1	TRBD1	.	TRBV14	TGTGCCAGCAGCCAAGGACAGGACAGGGTGAGAAACACTGAAGCTTTCTTT	CASSQGQDRVRNTEAFF
TRBJ1-5	.	.	TRBV4-1	TGCGCCAGCAGCGACCCTACACCGAATCAGCCCCAGCATTTT	CASSDPTPNQPQHF
TRBJ2-3	.	.	TRBV6-5	TGTGCCAGCAGCCGGCCAGGGGACACAGATACGCAGTATTTT	CASSRPGDTDTQYF
TRBJ1-1	TRBD1	.	TRBV27	TGTGCCAGCAGTTCTGAAACCGGGACAGGGGTCATGAACACTGAAGCTTTCTTT	CASSSETGTGVMNTEAFF
TRBJ1-3	.	.	TRBV21-1	TGTGCCAGCGGGGGGAGGGGGGCAGGAAACACCATATATTTT	CASGGRGAGNTIYF
TRBJ1-5	TRBD1	medium-sized	TRBV19	TGTGCCAGTAGAGAACTGACAGGGAACAATCAGCCCCAGCATTTT	CASRELTGNNQPQHF
TRBJ1-2	.	few	TRBV5-4	TGTGCCAGCAGCTTGCGCCAGGGGCAGGATGGCTACACCTTC	CASSLRQGQDGYTF